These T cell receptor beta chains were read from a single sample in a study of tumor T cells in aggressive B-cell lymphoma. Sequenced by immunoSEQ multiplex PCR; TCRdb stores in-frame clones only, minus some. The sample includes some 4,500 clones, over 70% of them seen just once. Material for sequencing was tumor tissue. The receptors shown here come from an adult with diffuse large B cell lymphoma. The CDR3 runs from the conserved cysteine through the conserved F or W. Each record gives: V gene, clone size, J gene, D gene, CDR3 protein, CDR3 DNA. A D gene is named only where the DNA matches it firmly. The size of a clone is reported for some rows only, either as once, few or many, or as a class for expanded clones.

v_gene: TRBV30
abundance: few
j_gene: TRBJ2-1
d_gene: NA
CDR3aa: CAWSGEGGAGGQFF
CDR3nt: TGTGCCTGGAGTGGGGAGGGGGGCGCGGGTGGGCAGTTCTTC

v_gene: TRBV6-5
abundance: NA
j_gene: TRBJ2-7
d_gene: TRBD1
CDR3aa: CASSYSGTGGSYEQYF
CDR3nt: TGTGCCAGCAGCTACAGTGGGACAGGGGGCTCGTACGAGCAGTACTTC

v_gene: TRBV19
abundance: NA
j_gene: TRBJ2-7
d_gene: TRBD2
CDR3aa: CASSVTSGPYEQYF
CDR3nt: TGTGCCAGTAGTGTTACTAGCGGCCCCTACGAGCAGTACTTC

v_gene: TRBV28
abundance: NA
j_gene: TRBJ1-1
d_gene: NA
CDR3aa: CASSIMYRNTEAFF
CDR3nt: TGTGCCAGCAGTATAATGTACAGGAACACTGAAGCTTTCTTT

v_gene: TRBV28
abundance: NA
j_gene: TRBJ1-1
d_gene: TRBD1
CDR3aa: CASSPGTGNTEAFF
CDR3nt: TGTGCCAGCAGCCCAGGGACAGGGAACACTGAAGCTTTCTTT

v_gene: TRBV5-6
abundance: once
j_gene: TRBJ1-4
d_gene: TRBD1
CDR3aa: CASKGTATNEKLFF
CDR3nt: TGTGCCAGCAAAGGGACAGCAACTAATGAAAAACTGTTTTTT

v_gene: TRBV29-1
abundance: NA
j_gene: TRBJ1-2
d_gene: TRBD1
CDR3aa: CSATRGQGSAGYTF
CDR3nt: TGCAGCGCCACCCGGGGACAGGGATCTGCTGGCTACACCTTC

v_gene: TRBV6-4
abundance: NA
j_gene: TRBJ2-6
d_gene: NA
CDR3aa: CASATGRDGANVLTF
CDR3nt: TGTGCCAGCGCGACAGGTCGGGACGGGGCCAACGTCCTGACTTTC

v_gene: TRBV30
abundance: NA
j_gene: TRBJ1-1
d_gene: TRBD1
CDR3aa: CAWGDRFDTEAFF
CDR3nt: TGTGCCTGGGGGGACAGGTTTGACACTGAAGCTTTCTTT

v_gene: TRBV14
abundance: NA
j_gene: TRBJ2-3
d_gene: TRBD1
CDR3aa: CASPRRDRFTDTQYF
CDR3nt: TGTGCCAGCCCCAGAAGGGACAGATTTACAGATACGCAGTATTTT

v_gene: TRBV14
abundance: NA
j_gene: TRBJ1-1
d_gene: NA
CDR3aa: CASSQSTALPFF
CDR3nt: TGTGCCAGCAGCCAATCGACAGCACTTCCTTTCTTT

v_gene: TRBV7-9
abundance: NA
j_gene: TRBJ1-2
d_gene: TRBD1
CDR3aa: CASSSLTGGNGYTF
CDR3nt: TGTGCCAGCAGCTCGCTGACAGGGGGCAATGGCTACACCTTC

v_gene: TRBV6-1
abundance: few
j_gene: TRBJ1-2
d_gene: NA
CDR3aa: CASTESWTETYGYTF
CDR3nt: TGTGCCAGCACCGAGAGCTGGACAGAGACTTATGGCTACACCTTC

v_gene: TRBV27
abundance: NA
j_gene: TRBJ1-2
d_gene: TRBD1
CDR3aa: CASSSLGVTDRPNYGYTF
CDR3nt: TGTGCCAGCAGTTCCCTAGGCGTTACGGACAGGCCTAACTATGGCTACACTTTC

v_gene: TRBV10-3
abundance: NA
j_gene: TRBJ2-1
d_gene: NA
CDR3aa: CAISEFFGTVNNEQFF
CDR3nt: TGTGCCATCAGTGAGTTTTTCGGGACTGTGAACAATGAGCAGTTCTTC